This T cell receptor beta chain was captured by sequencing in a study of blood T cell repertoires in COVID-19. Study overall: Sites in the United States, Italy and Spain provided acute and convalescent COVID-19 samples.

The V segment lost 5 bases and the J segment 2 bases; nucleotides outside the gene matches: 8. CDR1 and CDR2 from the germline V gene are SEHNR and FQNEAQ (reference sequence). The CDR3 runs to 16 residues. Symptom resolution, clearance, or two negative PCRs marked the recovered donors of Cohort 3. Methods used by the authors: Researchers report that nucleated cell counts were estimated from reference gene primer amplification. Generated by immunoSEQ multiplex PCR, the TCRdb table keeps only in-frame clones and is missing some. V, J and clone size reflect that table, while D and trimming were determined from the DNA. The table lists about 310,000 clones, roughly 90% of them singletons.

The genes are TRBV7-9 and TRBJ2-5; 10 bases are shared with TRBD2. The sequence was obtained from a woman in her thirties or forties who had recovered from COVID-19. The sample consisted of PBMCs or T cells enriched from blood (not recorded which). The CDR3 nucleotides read TGTGCCAGCAGCACAAAAGCGGGAGGGATGCAAGAGACCCAGTACTTC. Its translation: CASSTKAGGMQETQYF.